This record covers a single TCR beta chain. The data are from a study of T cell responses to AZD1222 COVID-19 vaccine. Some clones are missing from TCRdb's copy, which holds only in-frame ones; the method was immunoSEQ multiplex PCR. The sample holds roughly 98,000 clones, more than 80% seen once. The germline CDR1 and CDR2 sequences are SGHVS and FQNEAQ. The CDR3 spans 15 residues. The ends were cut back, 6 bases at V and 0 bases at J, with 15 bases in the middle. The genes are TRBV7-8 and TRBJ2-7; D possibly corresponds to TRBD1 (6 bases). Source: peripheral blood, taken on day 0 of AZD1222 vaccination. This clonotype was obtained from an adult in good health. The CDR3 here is CASSPDRYGSYEQYF. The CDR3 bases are TGTGCCAGCAGTCCCGACAGGTACGGCTCCTACGAGCAGTACTTC.